The 30 T cell receptor beta chains in this list originate from one sample, sequenced in a study of OX40 agonist ivuxolimab in advanced cancers. Sequenced by immunoSEQ multiplex PCR; TCRdb stores in-frame clones only, minus some. The repertoire consists of 75,000 to 95,000 clones, with more than 80% occurring once and the leading ten covering 0.22%. This specimen was CD4+ or CD8+ T cells sorted from blood, taken in a trial of the OX40 agonist ivuxolimab. Source of these receptors: an adult with an advanced solid tumor such as melanoma, head and neck, liver or kidney cancer.

This sequence joins TRBV15 and TRBJ1-4; D is uncertain. The V gene lost 3 bases and the J gene lost 8 bases, with 19 bases spanning the gap. This CDR3 is built from 16 residues. Per germline, CDR1 LNHNV and CDR2 YYDKDF (reference sequence). The CDR3 nucleotides are TGTGCCACCAGCAGGCCTGGTGGAGGGATCGGCGAAAAACTGTTTTTT. It codes for CATSRPGGGIGEKLFF.

Here the CDR3 reads CASGTEPNTGELFF. The CDR3 bases are TGTGCCAGCGGGACAGAGCCGAACACCGGGGAGCTGTTTTTT. This rearrangement joins TRBV7-6 to TRBJ2-2, with 7 bases identical to TRBD1. Germline lookup yields CDR1 SGHVS and CDR2 FNYEAQ. The CDR3 runs to 14 residues. Trimming removed 8 bases from V and 0 bases from J; junction bases left unmatched: 3.

This chain links TRBV14 with TRBJ2-1, with D unclear. Trimming cost V 2 bases and J 10 bases, with 9 bases left between them. The germline V gene encodes CDR1 SGHDN and CDR2 FVKESK. The CDR3 has 12 residues. The CDR3 loop reads CASSQNWGEQFF. The CDR3, as DNA: TGTGCCAGCAGCCAAAACTGGGGAGAGCAGTTCTTC.

The chain employs TRBV6-5 and TRBJ2-7, with a weak D call TRBD1 (6 bases). V was clipped by 8 bases and J by 6 bases, with 14 bases between them. The CDR3 is made up of 12 amino acids. CDR1 MNHEY and CDR2 SVGAGI come from the germline V gene. The CDR3 bases are TGTGCCAGCTCCCCAGGGGCAGGCGAGCAGTACTTC. Amino acids: CASSPGAGEQYF.

This chain links TRBV19 with TRBJ2-7; D gene unclear. This CDR3 is built from 14 residues. In germline, CDR1 is LNHDA, CDR2 SQIVND (reference sequence). With 5 bases removed from V and 1 base from J, the gap between germline ends came to 12 bases. As DNA, the CDR3 is TGTGCCAGTAGTTTAAGCTTGACATCCTACGAGCAGTACTTC. The encoded protein is CASSLSLTSYEQYF.

J is TRBJ2-5 and V is TRBV7-3; D gene unclear. The end of the DNA aligns better with TRBJ2-7, so the J call may be wrong. Germline values: CDR1 SGHTA, CDR2 FQGTGA. The CDR3 totals 16 residues. The DNA for the CDR3 is TGTGCCAGCAGCTTAATGCCCATAACAGAGTCCTACGAGCAGTACTTC. This encodes CASSLMPITESYEQYF.

V is TRBV2 and J is TRBJ2-7; 9 nucleotides align to TRBD1. V shed 4 bases, J shed 3 bases, and the junction held 7 bases outside the gene matches. This CDR3 is built from 15 residues. Germline V lookup: CDR1 SNHLY, CDR2 FYNNEI. The CDR3 bases are TGTGCCAGCAGTGGACGGACAGGGGCCAACTACGAGCAGTACGTC. It encodes CASSGRTGANYEQYV.

The chain has TRBV5-1 and TRBJ1-3; D gene ambiguous. Germline CDR1 and CDR2: SGHRS and YFSETQ. This CDR3 region has 15 residues. Trimming took off 4 bases at V and 0 bases at J, with 11 bases between the two ends. Written as DNA, the CDR3 is TGCGCCAGCAGCGAACCGGGCCTCTCTGGAAACACCATATATTTT. It specifies CASSEPGLSGNTIYF.

This chain's CDR3 is CASSEAAAYSPLHF. For the CDR3, the DNA is TGTGCCAGCAGTGAGGCGGCAGCCTATTCACCCCTCCACTTT. J is TRBJ1-6 and V is TRBV2; D gene ambiguous. Trimming removed 3 bases at V and 8 bases at J, with 11 bases between. The V gene's germline CDR1 is SNHLY and CDR2 FYNNEI. This CDR3 is built from 14 residues.

The chain carries TRBV2 and TRBJ2-7; 7 bases match TRBD2. V lost 5 bases, J lost 2 bases, and 6 bases stayed unmatched. The CDR3 runs to 14 residues. CDR1 and CDR2 from the germline V gene are SNHLY and FYNNEI. CDR3 nucleotides: TGTGCCAGCAGTCTCGGGAGGACGGCCTACGAGCAGTACTTC. Residues: CASSLGRTAYEQYF.

The J gene is TRBJ1-1, the V gene TRBV19; no clear D. V shed 5 bases and J shed 0 bases, with 13 bases lying between them. The germline gives CDR1 LNHDA, CDR2 SQIVND (reference sequence). The CDR3 length is 15 residues. The CDR3 DNA is TGTGCCAGTAGTCTTACCGGGGTGGTGAACACTGAAGCTTTCTTT. Its translation: CASSLTGVVNTEAFF.

This clone was found a few times. V and J are TRBV19 and TRBJ1-5; D ambiguous. The ends were cut back, 5 bases at V and 4 bases at J, with 12 bases in the middle. CDR3 length: 14 residues. Germline-derived CDR1 and CDR2 are LNHDA and SQIVND (reference sequence). CDR3 residues: CASSLYSGNQPQHF. CDR3 DNA sequence: TGTGCCAGTAGTCTATACAGTGGGAATCAGCCCCAGCATTTT.

This clone came up once. The genes are TRBV5-6 and TRBJ1-1; 10 nucleotides line up with TRBD1. J gave up 5 bases and V 3 bases, and 4 bases lay outside the gene matches. CDR3 size: 14 residues. From germline, CDR1 is SGHDT and CDR2 YYEEEE. The CDR3 DNA is TGTGCCAGCAGCTCTGGACAGGGGGTGACTGAAGCTTTCTTT. Encoded protein: CASSSGQGVTEAFF.

The chain joins TRBV5-1 to TRBJ2-6; D may match TRBD1 or TRBD2 (5 bases each). This CDR3 comprises 15 residues. Germline V gene sequence: CDR1 SGHRS, CDR2 YFSETQ. The V end was cut by 5 bases, the J end by 2 bases, with 11 bases between. The CDR3 nucleotides are TGCGCCAGCAGTCCGGGGCACGCTGGGGCCAACGTCCTGACTTTC. Amino acid sequence: CASSPGHAGANVLTF.

This chain connects TRBV5-1 to TRBJ1-1; TRBD1 might be the D (5 bases). Trimming shortened V by 0 bases and J by 6 bases, and 9 bases separated the two germline ends. There are 13 residues in the CDR3. The germline V gene encodes CDR1 SGHRS and CDR2 YFSETQ. The CDR3 region is CASSLELGAEAFF. The CDR3 DNA is TGCGCCAGCAGCTTGGAGTTGGGGGCTGAAGCTTTCTTT.

The chain recombines TRBV4-2 with TRBJ2-1; TRBD2 matches at 7 bases. Trimming at V came to 0 bases and at J to 8 bases, leaving 10 bases not matched to a gene. The CDR3 is 16 amino acids. Germline CDR1 and CDR2: LGHNA and YNFKEQ. CDR3 coding DNA: TGTGCCAGCAGCCAAGAACTAGCTCCTAGCGGCCATGAGCAGTTCTTC. Amino acid sequence: CASSQELAPSGHEQFF.

In this sample, this clone turned up a few times. Other DNA sequences in this specimen translate into the identical CDR3. The gene calls are TRBV19 and TRBJ2-3, with D uncertain. The ends were cut back, 1 base at V and 5 bases at J, with 1 base in the middle. This CDR3 spans 11 amino acids. Per germline, CDR1 LNHDA and CDR2 SQIVND (reference sequence). CDR3 in DNA: TGTGCCAGTAGTATAGGAGATACGCAGTATTTT. Translating it yields CASSIGDTQYF.

This clone was counted a few times. The CDR3 here is CASSELGDYGYTF. The CDR3 DNA reads TGTGCCAGCAGTGAGTTGGGCGACTATGGCTACACCTTC. The chain carries TRBV2 and TRBJ1-2; D gene unclear. Trimming stripped 3 bases from V and 3 bases from J, with 8 bases between. This CDR3 spans 13 amino acids. Germline lookup yields CDR1 SNHLY and CDR2 FYNNEI.

This chain uses TRBV5-6 with TRBJ2-5, with a tentative D call TRBD2 (6 bases). The CDR3 extends over 12 amino acids. Trimming shortened V by 2 bases and J by 5 bases, and 7 bases separated the two germline ends. CDR1 and CDR2 (germline): SGHDT, YYEEEE. The CDR3 here is CASSFGGETQYF. The CDR3 nucleotides are TGTGCCAGCAGCTTTGGGGGGGAGACCCAGTACTTC.

This chain connects TRBV7-9 to TRBJ1-2; a possible D gene is TRBD1 (6 bases). CDR1 and CDR2 from the germline V gene are SEHNR and FQNEAQ (reference sequence). Between the trimmed V and J ends, which lost 7 bases and 2 bases, there was a span of 14 bases. CDR3 length equals 14 residues. The CDR3 loop is CASTQIQGNYGYTF. The CDR3 DNA is TGTGCCAGCACCCAGATTCAGGGGAACTATGGCTACACCTTC.

The V call is TRBV6-6, the J call TRBJ2-7, with 7 bases lining up with TRBD2. The CDR3 spans 14 residues. V gave up 8 bases and J gave up 2 bases; unmatched junction bases: 9. Germline V CDR1 and CDR2: MNHNY, SVGAGI (reference sequence). The DNA of the CDR3 is TGTGCCAGCTCGATATTGGGGACTACCTACGAGCAGTACGTC. Its translation is CASSILGTTYEQYV.

The rearrangement joins TRBV6-5 to TRBJ2-1; D possibly corresponds to TRBD1 (6 bases). The CDR3 is made up of 15 amino acids. Germline V gives CDR1 MNHEY, CDR2 SVGAGI. Between the trimmed V and J ends, which lost 2 bases and 5 bases, there was a span of 13 bases. In DNA form, the CDR3 reads TGTGCCAGCAGTTACGGCGGCGAGGGGGACAATGAGCAGTTCTTC. It encodes CASSYGGEGDNEQFF.

This clone showed up just a few times. The chain employs TRBV7-9 and TRBJ1-3, with 7 bases that match TRBD1. Germline trimming cut 7 bases from V and 2 bases from J; bases unmatched to any gene: 5. Germline assignment: CDR1 SEHNR and CDR2 FQNEAQ (reference sequence). The CDR3 contains 14 residues. The CDR3 here is CASNSGQTGNTIYF. CDR3 DNA: TGTGCCAGCAACTCGGGACAGACTGGAAACACCATATATTTT. The full variable domain, with the rest looked up from reference TRBV7-9 and TRBJ1-3, is DTGVSQNPRHKITKRGQNVTFRCDPISEHNRLYWYRQTLGQGPEFLTYFQNEAQLEKSRLLSDRFSAERPKGSFSTLEIQRTEQGDSAMYLCASNSGQTGNTIYFGEGSWLTVV.

The rearrangement uses TRBV5-1 and TRBJ1-1, with 7 positions matching TRBD1. The V segment lost 4 bases and the J segment 3 bases; nucleotides outside the gene matches: 15. The CDR3 is made up of 17 amino acids. Germline V gene data show CDR1 as SGHRS and CDR2 as YFSETQ. CDR3 region: CASSNALMGQIHTEAFF. CDR3 bases: TGCGCCAGCAGCAACGCACTAATGGGACAGATTCACACTGAAGCTTTCTTT.

The chain carries TRBV20-1 and TRBJ1-2; D is unclear. This CDR3 contains 11 residues. Germline-derived CDR1 and CDR2 are DFQATT and SNEGSKA (reference sequence). V gave up 3 bases and J gave up 4 bases, with 6 bases separating them. DNA of the CDR3: TGCAGTGCTAGCGCCTCCTATGGCTACACCTTC. It specifies CSASASYGYTF.

In the case of this clone: The germline gene is not matched at one end of the junction; a read error may be the cause. This rearrangement joins TRBV2 to TRBJ2-7, with D perhaps TRBD1 (6 bases). The CDR3 runs to 10 residues. Germline CDR1 is SNHLY and CDR2 is FYNNEI. CDR3 in DNA: TGTGCCAGCGGAGACCGGGACAAAGTCTTC. Protein product: CASGDRDKVF.

The V call is TRBV18, the J call TRBJ2-1; TRBD1 aligns across 10 bases. Germline CDR1 reads KGHSH; CDR2 reads LQKENI. The CDR3 is 15 residues long. After removal of 3 bases from V and 9 bases from J, the junction contained 8 bases not matched to a gene. The chain's CDR3 is CASSPRTGGVSEQFF. The CDR3, as DNA: TGTGCCAGCTCACCCAGGACAGGGGGTGTCAGTGAGCAGTTCTTC.

J is TRBJ2-7 and V is TRBV23-1, with D maybe TRBD2 (6 bases). TRBV23-1 is an ORF for which the function is uncertain. This CDR3 region has 13 residues. V was pared by 8 bases and J by 6 bases, with 17 bases between. CDR3 amino acids: CASAGLLFREQYV. The CDR3 DNA sequence: TGCGCCAGCGCCGGACTACTCTTCCGCGAGCAGTACGTC.

This clone was found a few times. The rearrangement uses TRBV10-1 and TRBJ2-2; D is possibly TRBD1 (5 bases). V lost 3 bases and J lost 5, with 13 bases in between. CDR3 length: 15 residues. Germline V gives CDR1 WNHNN, CDR2 SYGVQD (reference sequence). The CDR3 coding sequence is TGCGCCAGCAGTGAAAAGGGAACAGGAACCGGGGAGCTGTTTTTT. Protein sequence: CASSEKGTGTGELFF.

The sample holds a few counts of this clone. The chain is built from TRBV18 and TRBJ1-1; unclear D gene. There are 15 residues in the CDR3. Between the trimmed V and J ends, which lost 2 bases and 7 bases, there was a span of 17 bases. Germline values: CDR1 KGHSH, CDR2 LQKENI. The CDR3: CASSPSIGPPDEAFF. The DNA of the CDR3 is TGTGCCAGCTCACCATCAATCGGACCACCCGATGAAGCTTTCTTT.